What follows are 8 T cell receptor beta chains derived from one specimen sequenced in a study of vaccination effects on CD4 cells after COVID-19. Antigen-specific CD4+ T cells were expanded with viral peptide pools in the ViraFEST assay before sequencing. Following a roughly 10-day culture, CD4+ T cells were purified. This person caught SARS-CoV-2 sometime from March to December 2020, and PCR testing confirmed the infection. Antigens of these TCRs are unknown. Repertoires were generated with immunoSEQ multiplex PCR, while TCRdb's copy carries only in-frame clones and drops some. The sample holds some 40,000 clones, about 73% seen once. The sequenced sample was CD4+ T cells from PBMCs cultured with HCoV-NL63 spike peptides, obtained before COVID-19 vaccination. All receptors come from a human donor who had a prior SARS-CoV-2 infection.

This clone was seen a few times. The chain employs TRBV10-3 and TRBJ2-7; perhaps D is TRBD1 or TRBD2 (5 bases each). The V and J ends lost 5 bases and 7 bases respectively, with 21 bases between them. This CDR3 is 15 amino acids long. The germline CDR1 and CDR2 sequences are ENHRY and SYGVKD. CDR3 loop: CAISPRDPTLGEQYF. CDR3 bases: TGTGCCATCAGTCCCCGGGACCCGACCTTGGGGGAGCAGTACTTC.

In its sample, this clone was seen a few times. The V gene is TRBV2, the J gene TRBJ2-7, with a weak D call TRBD2 (5 bases). The CDR3 has 14 amino acids. Germline CDR1 and CDR2: SNHLY and FYNNEI. V was cut by 8 bases and J by 0 bases, with 14 bases left in between. The CDR3 DNA follows: TGTGCCAGCTCATTCACGGGAAGCTCCTACGAGCAGTACTTC. This encodes CASSFTGSSYEQYF.

The chain employs TRBV27 and TRBJ1-4; a weak D match, TRBD1 (6 bases). Germline V lookup: CDR1 MNHEY, CDR2 SMNVEV (reference sequence). The CDR3 is made up of 14 amino acids. Trimming cost V 7 bases and J 7 bases, with 16 bases left between them. Here the CDR3 reads CASTSAGEGEKLFF. Written as DNA, the CDR3 is TGTGCCAGCACCTCGGCAGGGGAAGGTGAAAAACTGTTTTTT. Full variable domain (remainder filled in from reference TRBV27 and TRBJ1-4): EAQVTQNPRYLITVTGKKLTVTCSQNMNHEYMSWYRQDPGLGLRQIYYSMNVEVTDKGDVPEGYKVSRKEKRNFPLILESPSPNQTSLYFCASTSAGEGEKLFFGSGTQLSVL.

The chain carries TRBV20-1 and TRBJ1-4; D is undetermined. V lost 3 bases and J lost 8, with 10 bases in between. The CDR3 has 12 residues. CDR1 is DFQATT, CDR2 SNEGSKA, per germline (reference sequence). The CDR3 protein is CSASRLGEKLFF. CDR3 nucleotides: TGCAGTGCTAGTCGGCTGGGAGAAAAACTGTTTTTT.

V and J are TRBV5-4 and TRBJ2-7; no reliable D call. Deletions cut 0 bases from V and 6 bases from J, with 4 bases between. CDR3 length: 11 residues. Per the germline V gene, CDR1 is SGHNT and CDR2 is YYREEE (reference sequence). CDR3 sequence: CASSLDSEQYF. The CDR3 DNA reads TGTGCCAGCAGCTTGGACAGCGAGCAGTACTTC.

The chain couples TRBV4-3 to TRBJ2-7, with D possibly being TRBD1 (6 bases). The CDR3 is 15 amino acids. Germline assignment: CDR1 LGHNA and CDR2 YSLEER. V was shortened by 0 bases and J by 4 bases, with 13 bases between the two germline ends. The CDR3 is CASSQEPRQAYEQYF. The CDR3 nucleotides read TGCGCCAGCAGCCAAGAACCGCGACAGGCATACGAGCAGTACTTC.

The chain combines TRBV24-1 with TRBJ2-1; 7 bases are a match to TRBD2. The V gene's germline CDR1 is KGHDR and CDR2 SFDVKD. The CDR3 has 12 residues. V shed 3 bases, J shed 11 bases, and the junction held 3 bases outside the gene matches. CDR3 sequence: CATSDVGLQQFF. CDR3 coding DNA: TGTGCCACCAGTGATGTGGGACTACAGCAGTTCTTC.

The sample holds one count of this clone. The gene calls are TRBV6-2 or TRBV6-3 and TRBJ1-2; D is undetermined. The CDR3 consists of 13 residues. The V gene's germline CDR1 is MNHEY and CDR2 SVGEGT. V lost 2 bases, J lost 5 bases, and 9 bases lay in between. CDR3 in amino acids: CASSYLDHYGYTF. The DNA of the CDR3 is TGTGCCAGCAGTTACCTGGATCATTATGGCTACACCTTC.